This entry lists 14 T cell receptor beta chains sequenced from one sample in a study of T cells after yellow fever vaccination. Via MiXCR, TCRdb re-called the 5' RACE reads, giving one row per CDR3 protein. The top ten hold about 40% of the sample, which has some 70,000 distinct CDR3 sequences, over 6.5% seen once. The specimen was CD8+ T cells sorted from PBMCs, collected about 41 days after the first yellow fever vaccination. The source is a man younger than 35 who received the YFV17D yellow fever vaccine.

This clonotype came up many times. V is TRBV5-1 and J is TRBJ1-1; possibly TRBD1 for D (5 bases). The CDR3 is made up of 14 amino acids. The germline V gene encodes CDR1 SGHRS and CDR2 YFSETQ. V shed 0 bases and J shed 1 base, with 7 bases lying between them. CDR3: CASSLDRPNTEAFF. The CDR3, as DNA: TGCGCCAGCAGCTTGGACAGGCCGAACACTGAAGCTTTCTTT.

This clonotype came up many times. J is TRBJ2-5 and V is TRBV4-1, with TRBD1 matching over 9 bases. The CDR3 consists of 16 residues. Per germline, CDR1 MGHRA and CDR2 YSYEKL. Trimming removed 3 bases from V and 2 bases from J; junction bases left unmatched: 7. In DNA form, the CDR3 reads TGCGCCAGCAGCCAGGGGACAGGGATGGGGCAAGAGACCCAGTACTTC. It translates to CASSQGTGMGQETQYF.

This clonotype occurred many times. CDR3 DNA sequence: TGTGCCAGCAGCCAAGGGGATGTCGCTGAAGCTTTCTTT. This gives the protein CASSQGDVAEAFF. This chain links TRBV4-2 with TRBJ1-1; D unclear. V shed 1 base and J shed 6 bases, with 9 bases lying between them. This CDR3 spans 13 amino acids. Looked up from germline, CDR1 is LGHNA and CDR2 is YNFKEQ.

This clonotype was seen a few times. This chain joins TRBV5-6 and TRBJ1-1, with a tentative D call TRBD1 (6 bases). Germline V gene lookup returns CDR1 SGHDT and CDR2 YYEEEE. The CDR3 spans 12 residues. With 4 bases removed from V and 7 bases from J, the gap between germline ends came to 11 bases. CDR3 loop: CASSPGTLEAFF. The CDR3 region has the DNA TGTGCCAGCAGCCCCGGGACACTTGAAGCTTTCTTT.

This clonotype was detected many times. Here the CDR3 DNA reads TGCGCCAGCAGCGTCACGGGGCCATTAGATACGCAGTATTTT. Protein sequence: CASSVTGPLDTQYF. This chain links TRBV5-1 with TRBJ2-3, with D tentatively TRBD1 or TRBD2 (5 bases each). The V end lost 4 bases, the J end lost 5 bases, and 14 bases lay between the germline ends. The CDR3 runs 14 residues. CDR1 is SGHRS, CDR2 YFSETQ, per germline.

There are a few counts of this clonotype. CDR3 amino acids: CASSPRYQGAYTQYF. DNA of the CDR3: TGTGCCAGCAGCCCGAGATACCAGGGGGCCTATACGCAGTATTTT. J is TRBJ2-3 and V is TRBV5-5, with TRBD1 matching over 8 bases. This CDR3 has 15 residues. V was clipped by 4 bases and J by 7 bases; unmatched bases: 11. Germline CDR1 SGHKS, CDR2 YYEKEE (reference sequence).

This clonotype was detected many times. This chain uses TRBV7-2 with TRBJ2-1; TRBD2 matches at 10 bases. The CDR3 has 17 residues. V dropped 3 bases and J dropped 0; count of bases not matched to a gene: 5. Germline V gene sequence: CDR1 SGHTA, CDR2 FQGNSA. CDR3 bases: TGTGCCAGCAGCTTGAGCGGGGGGGCCAGCTCCTACAATGAGCAGTTCTTC. The encoded protein is CASSLSGGASSYNEQFF.

This chain links TRBV4-3 with TRBJ1-5, with 10 bases aligning to TRBD1. Germline loops: CDR1 LGHNA, CDR2 YSLEER. V gave up 4 bases and J gave up 4 bases; unmatched junction bases: 7. CDR3 length: 16 amino acids. The CDR3 DNA follows: TGCGCCAGCAGCCGCGGGACAGGGGAGAGGAATCAGCCCCAGCATTTT. Protein sequence: CASSRGTGERNQPQHF.

This clonotype was picked up many times. The V and J genes are TRBV7-9 and TRBJ1-1, with a weak D call TRBD1 (6 bases). V was clipped by 6 bases and J by 6 bases, with 8 bases between them. Germline CDR1 is SEHNR and CDR2 is FQNEAQ (reference sequence). CDR3 size: 11 residues. As DNA, the CDR3 is TGTGCCAGCAGACAGGGTGCTGAAGCTTTCTTT. Protein sequence: CASRQGAEAFF.

In its sample, this clonotype was seen many times. The chain uses TRBV12-3 or TRBV12-4 and TRBJ2-1; the match to TRBD2 covers 8 bases. This CDR3 region has 16 residues. V was pared by 5 bases and J by 1 base, with 7 bases of the junction left unmatched. CDR3 DNA: TGTGCCAGCAGTCTCCCGCGGGGGGCGTCCTACAATGAGCAGTTCTTC. Translation gives CASSLPRGASYNEQFF.

This clonotype was recorded at least ten times. The rearrangement links TRBV4-1 to TRBJ1-5, with TRBD1 matching over 7 bases. The CDR3 totals 15 residues. With 2 bases clipped from V and 4 bases from J, the junction kept 5 bases outside the gene matches. Germline V gives CDR1 MGHRA, CDR2 YSYEKL. Here the CDR3 reads CASSQTGAGNQPQHF. The CDR3 bases are TGCGCCAGCAGCCAAACAGGGGCTGGAAATCAGCCCCAGCATTTT.

In regard to this clonotype: Since a much larger clone is just one base distant, this may be a read error. The rearrangement links TRBV7-6 to TRBJ1-5, with no clear D. The CDR3 spans 13 residues. CDR1 SGHVS and CDR2 FNYEAQ come from the germline V gene. The CDR3 nucleotides are TGTGCCAGCAGCTTCGGTAGCAATCAGACCCAGCATTTT. This codes for CASSFGSNQTQHF. The full variable domain, rest sourced from reference TRBV7-6 and TRBJ1-5, is GAGVSQSPRYKVTKRGQDVALRCDPISGHVSLYWYRQALGQGPEFLTYFNYEAQQDKSGLPNDRFSAERPEGSISTLTIQRTEQRDSAMYRCASSFGSNQTQHFGDGTRLSIL.

This clonotype showed up many times. This rearrangement joins TRBV29-1 to TRBJ1-5; the match to TRBD1 covers 9 bases. The ends lost 5 bases at V and 3 bases at J; junction bases unmatched: 5. The CDR3 sequence is 14 residues long. Germline assignment: CDR1 SQVTM and CDR2 ANQGSEA. The CDR3 region is CSVSTGGFNQPQHF. CDR3 in DNA: TGCAGCGTTTCGACAGGGGGTTTCAATCAGCCCCAGCATTTT.

This clonotype was found many times. The J gene is TRBJ2-2, the V gene TRBV14; D ambiguous. Trimming removed 1 base at V and 4 bases at J, with 16 bases between. CDR1 is SGHDN and CDR2 is FVKESK in the germline V gene. The CDR3 length is 17 residues. The CDR3 DNA sequence: TGTGCCAGCAGCCAAGGCGGACGCCGGAAGGGCACCGGGGAGCTGTTTTTT. Protein product: CASSQGGRRKGTGELFF.